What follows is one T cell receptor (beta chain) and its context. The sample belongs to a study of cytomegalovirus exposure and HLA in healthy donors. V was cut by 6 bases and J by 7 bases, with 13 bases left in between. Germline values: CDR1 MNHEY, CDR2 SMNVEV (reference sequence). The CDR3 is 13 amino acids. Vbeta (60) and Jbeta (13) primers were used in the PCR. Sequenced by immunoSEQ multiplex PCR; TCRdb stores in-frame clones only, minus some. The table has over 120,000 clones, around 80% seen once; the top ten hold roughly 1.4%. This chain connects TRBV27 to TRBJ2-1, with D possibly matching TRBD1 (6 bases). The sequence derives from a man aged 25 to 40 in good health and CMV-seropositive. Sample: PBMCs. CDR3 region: CASRLQGRNEQFF. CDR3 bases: TGTGCCAGCAGATTACAGGGAAGGAATGAGCAGTTCTTC.